These 11 T cell receptor beta chains originate from one sample sequenced in a study of blood T cells in healthy people across ages. PCR was performed a second time for roughly 7 to 11 cycles using a sample-barcoded 5' primer and a J-beta primer mix. TCRdb redid the calling of the 5' RACE reads with MiXCR, one entry per CDR3 protein. The sample carries almost 550,000 distinct CDR3 sequences, nearly 25% recorded once. These data were likewise used in another study, on T cells of mothers and their children.

Sequenced: blood. The receptors were sampled from a boy between 5 and 17 years old in good health.

The V call is TRBV29-1, the J call TRBJ1-2; 12 nucleotides match TRBD1. Germline-derived CDR1 and CDR2 are SQVTM and ANQGSEA. V lost 6 bases and J lost 6; bases outside the gene matches: 11. The CDR3 runs 15 residues. The CDR3 DNA follows: TGCAGCGTCGAGTTTTCCGGGACAGGGGGCAATGGCTACACCTTC. Translating gives CSVEFSGTGGNGYTF. Full variable domain (missing parts from reference TRBV29-1 and TRBJ1-2): SAVISQKPSRDICQRGTSLTIQCQVDSQVTMMFWYRQQPGQSLTLIATANQGSEATYESGFVIDKFPISRPNLTFSTLTVSNMSPEDSSIYLCSVEFSGTGGNGYTFGSGTRLTVV.

Of note for this clonotype: This likely comes from a read error, as the CDR3 has no conserved phenylalanine or tryptophan at its end. It is unclear where the CDR3 begins or ends on the DNA, so no DNA is shown, and the CDR3 is as TCRdb lists it. The chain recombines TRBV3-1 with TRBJ2-1; the table's D call, TRBD1, was not checked against the DNA. CDR1 and CDR2 from the germline V gene are LGHDT and YNNKEL (reference sequence). Including both end residues, the CDR3 is 11 amino acids long. The CDR3 reads CASSQGTGGVL.

This clonotype was counted ten times or more. At one end the junction does not follow the germline gene, possibly because of a read error. This chain connects TRBV5-1 to TRBJ2-5, with TRBD1 matching 7 bases. Germline CDR1 SGHRS, CDR2 YFSETQ. This CDR3 is built from 13 residues. The CDR3, as DNA: TGTGCCAGCAGTAGGACAGGACAAGAGACCCAGTACTTC. Translating gives CASSRTGQETQYF.

Only one count was recorded for this clonotype. The chain has TRBV5-1 and TRBJ2-1; D remains unclear. The V end was cut by 1 base, the J end by 1 base, with 12 bases between. This CDR3 is built from 16 residues. Germline CDR1 and CDR2: SGHRS and YFSETQ. DNA for the CDR3: TGCGCCAGCAGCTTGATGGAGAGAGCGTCCTACAATGAGCAGTTCTTC. Translated, it gives CASSLMERASYNEQFF.

This clonotype has a count of ten or more. V is TRBV12-3 or TRBV12-4 and J is TRBJ2-5, with 12 positions matching TRBD2. The CDR3 is 14 residues long. The ends lost 6 bases at V and 5 bases at J; junction bases unmatched: 4. CDR3 sequence reads: CASRDTSGGETQYF. The CDR3, as DNA: TGTGCCAGCAGAGACACTAGCGGGGGGGAGACCCAGTACTTC.

This clonotype was seen only a few times. V gene TRBV10-3 combines with J gene TRBJ2-7; unclear D gene. The CDR3 spans 14 residues. Germline V gene lookup returns CDR1 ENHRY and CDR2 SYGVKD. V lost 2 bases and J 5 bases, leaving 13 bases between the germline ends. The CDR3 sequence is CAISEGGSHHEQYF. DNA of the CDR3: TGTGCCATCAGTGAGGGCGGCAGCCACCACGAGCAGTACTTC.

V gene TRBV18 combines with J gene TRBJ1-1; D is unclear. There are 17 residues in the CDR3. V lost 1 base and J lost 2, with 17 bases in between. The germline gives CDR1 KGHSH, CDR2 LQKENI. The CDR3 sequence is CASSPLFQAGLNTEAFF. The DNA of the CDR3 is TGTGCCAGCTCACCACTCTTCCAAGCCGGGTTAAACACTGAAGCTTTCTTT.

This rearrangement joins TRBV12-3 or TRBV12-4 to TRBJ2-6, with a possible D match to TRBD1 (6 bases). Trimming shortened V by 4 bases and J by 4 bases, and 11 bases separated the two germline ends. The CDR3 extends over 15 amino acids. The CDR3 coding sequence is TGTGCCAGCAGTTCCAGGGGTACCGGGGCCAACGTCCTGACTTTC. Its protein product is CASSSRGTGANVLTF.

This clonotype was seen a few times. This rearrangement joins TRBV27 to TRBJ2-1; no clear D gene. V was cut by 5 bases and J by 5 bases, with 16 bases left in between. The CDR3 covers 15 residues. From germline, CDR1 is MNHEY and CDR2 SMNVEV (reference sequence). The CDR3 here is CASSPQPPIHNEQFF. The CDR3 DNA sequence: TGTGCCAGCAGTCCTCAACCGCCTATCCACAATGAGCAGTTCTTC.

A few counts support this clonotype. J is TRBJ2-1 and V is TRBV4-3; a weak D match, TRBD2 (7 bases). Trimming shortened V by 4 bases and J by 6 bases, and 19 bases separated the two germline ends. From germline, CDR1 is LGHNA and CDR2 YSLEER. The CDR3 contains 16 residues. The CDR3 region is CASSPRGGAEGNEQFF. As DNA, the CDR3 is TGCGCCAGCAGCCCCAGAGGGGGGGCAGAGGGCAATGAGCAGTTCTTC.

This clonotype was counted between two and nine times. The CDR3 DNA sequence: TGTGCCAGCAGCGCACTACTAGCGGGGGCGAACACAGATACGCAGTATTTT. Amino acids: CASSALLAGANTDTQYF. The J gene is TRBJ2-3, the V gene TRBV9; TRBD2 matches at 11 bases. Per the germline V gene, CDR1 is SGDLS and CDR2 is YYNGEE. With V trimmed by 3 bases and J by 2 bases, 8 bases remained unmatched. The CDR3 has 17 amino acids.